Presented here are 22 T cell receptor beta chains from one specimen sequenced in a study of T cells expressing NK-cell markers. Reprocessing the 5' RACE reads, TCRdb reports a single entry for every CDR3 protein and omits DNA. The sample totals roughly 450,000 distinct CDR3 sequences; its top ten clones hold over 1.1%. Sequencing input: blood T cells: a sorted CD56 or NKG2C T cell subset, CD4+ or CD8+ T cells, or bulk PBMC T cells (not recorded which). Receptor source: a woman in her 50s in good health.

The genes are TRBV30 and TRBJ1-6. The CDR3 is 14 residues long. Germline assignment: CDR1 GTSNPN and CDR2 SVGIG (reference sequence). The CDR3 protein is CAWGRSSYNSPLHF.

CDR3 sequence reads: CSARFPTDYYGYTF. The chain carries TRBV20-1 and TRBJ1-2; TCRdb's assignment of TRBD1 cannot be checked, as there is no DNA. CDR3 size: 14 residues. Germline V CDR1 and CDR2: DFQATT, SNEGSKA (reference sequence).

The V and J genes are TRBV18 and TRBJ2-1; TCRdb lists TRBD1, though no DNA is available to test this call. This CDR3 has 14 residues. Germline values: CDR1 KGHSH, CDR2 LQKENI. The CDR3 is CASSPTTGQGMQFF.

The V and J genes are TRBV10-3 and TRBJ2-3; the TRBD2 assignment by TCRdb is unverifiable without DNA. This CDR3 spans 15 amino acids. Germline assignment: CDR1 ENHRY and CDR2 SYGVKD. The CDR3: CATAFISSGTDTQYF.

The genes are TRBV14 and TRBJ2-2; TCRdb's assignment of TRBD1 cannot be checked, as there is no DNA. The CDR3 is 15 amino acids. Germline values: CDR1 SGHDN, CDR2 FVKESK. The CDR3 here is CASSLNSGGTGELFF. Variable domain in full (rest from reference TRBV14 and TRBJ2-2): EAGVTQFPSHSVIEKGQTVTLRCDPISGHDNLYWYRRVMGKEIKFLLHFVKESKQDESGMPNNRFLAERTGGTYSTLKVQPAELEDSGVYFCASSLNSGGTGELFFGEGSRLTVL.

The chain links TRBV2 to TRBJ2-4; TCRdb's D gene call, TRBD1, goes unchecked for lack of DNA. Germline loops: CDR1 SNHLY, CDR2 FYNNEI. CDR3 size: 14 residues. The CDR3 reads CASRIGGLKNIQYF.

The chain is built from TRBV5-1 and TRBJ1-1; TCRdb lists TRBD1, though no DNA is available to test this call. The CDR3 is made up of 15 amino acids. Germline V lookup: CDR1 SGHRS, CDR2 YFSETQ. Here the CDR3 reads CASSLKQGDSTEAFF.

The genes are TRBV7-9 and TRBJ2-1; the D call from TCRdb, TRBD2, cannot be confirmed without DNA. CDR3 size: 17 residues. In germline, CDR1 is SEHNR, CDR2 FQNEAQ (reference sequence). Here the CDR3 reads CASSQAEGAGGPNEQFF.

The chain links TRBV6-2 or TRBV6-3 to TRBJ2-3; without DNA, the TCRdb call of TRBD2 cannot be checked. Germline V lookup: CDR1 MNHEY, CDR2 SVGEGT. The CDR3 loop spans 14 amino acids. CDR3 protein: CASKTSGRADTQYF.

The chain employs TRBV20-1 and TRBJ2-1; TCRdb's assignment of TRBD1 cannot be checked, as there is no DNA. CDR1 DFQATT and CDR2 SNEGSKA come from the germline V gene (reference sequence). The CDR3 length is 15 residues. This CDR3 is CSAPRDLSSYNEQFF.

V gene TRBV10-3 combines with J gene TRBJ1-2; TCRdb returns TRBD1, unconfirmable since there is no DNA. This CDR3 comprises 13 residues. Germline assignment: CDR1 ENHRY and CDR2 SYGVKD. Here the CDR3 reads CAIGAGSNYGYTF.

V usage is TRBV5-1 and J usage is TRBJ2-7; as DNA is missing, the TRBD1 call by TCRdb cannot be tested. The CDR3 covers 14 residues. Germline CDR1 reads SGHRS; CDR2 reads YFSETQ. CDR3 protein: CASSLAGQGYEQYF.

This chain connects TRBV2 to TRBJ1-4; TCRdb's assignment of TRBD1 cannot be checked, as there is no DNA. The CDR3 sequence is 17 residues long. CDR1 is SNHLY, CDR2 FYNNEI, per germline. CDR3 loop: CASSDWTTGGVNEKLFF.

The chain links TRBV15 to TRBJ2-6; the D call of TRBD1 rests on TCRdb alone, since no DNA is present to check it. CDR1 is LNHNV, CDR2 YYDKDF, per germline (reference sequence). The CDR3 contains 18 residues. The CDR3 here is CATSSYGGGDSGANVLTF.

The V gene is TRBV15, the J gene TRBJ2-7; TCRdb outputs TRBD1, but without DNA this stays unchecked. Per the germline V gene, CDR1 is LNHNV and CDR2 is YYDKDF (reference sequence). This CDR3 has 14 amino acids. CDR3: CATSRDRGQYEQYF.

This chain joins TRBV4-1 and TRBJ2-4; TCRdb proposes TRBD2, but this gene call is untestable without DNA. The CDR3 spans 17 residues. Germline V gene data show CDR1 as MGHRA and CDR2 as YSYEKL. Here the CDR3 reads CASSQNRLAGGRNIQYF.

The rearrangement joins TRBV6-5 to TRBJ1-1; TCRdb names TRBD1, which stays unverified in the absence of DNA. CDR3 length equals 16 residues. Germline V lookup: CDR1 MNHEY, CDR2 SVGAGI. The CDR3 loop is CASSTGTGIWNTEAFF.

V is TRBV12-3 or TRBV12-4 and J is TRBJ1-1; TCRdb gives TRBD1 as the D gene, but with no DNA this cannot be confirmed. This CDR3 has 16 amino acids. The CDR3: CASSLALRTGGTEAFF.

This sequence joins TRBV7-6 and TRBJ2-7. Germline values: CDR1 SGHVS, CDR2 FNYEAQ. This CDR3 is built from 14 residues. The CDR3 loop reads CASSPPSGSYEQYF.

The rearrangement links TRBV10-3 to TRBJ2-1; TCRdb's D call, TRBD2, is unchecked because there is no DNA. CDR3 length: 14 residues. CDR1 ENHRY and CDR2 SYGVKD come from the germline V gene. This CDR3 reads CAITSSSPPGEQFF.

The rearrangement links TRBV6-2 or TRBV6-3 to TRBJ2-3; as DNA is missing, the TRBD1 call by TCRdb cannot be tested. The CDR3 covers 18 residues. Germline CDR1 MNHEY, CDR2 SVGEGT. The CDR3 loop reads CASSYSIAETRGTDTQYF.

The chain uses TRBV5-1 and TRBJ1-2. This CDR3 has 11 residues. The germline V gene encodes CDR1 SGHRS and CDR2 YFSETQ. This CDR3 is CASRGLNGYTF.